These T cell receptor beta chains were read from a single sample in a study of blood T cell repertoires in COVID-19. Assay: immunoSEQ multiplex PCR; the TCRdb copy retains only in-frame clones and omits some. The sample includes about 120,000 clones, 70% to 90% of them seen just once. The sequenced material came from peripheral blood. The source of these receptors is an elderly woman with acute or convalescent COVID-19. Both conserved end residues are part of each CDR3. The order of the fields is J gene, clone size, V gene, D gene, CDR3 protein, CDR3 DNA. D genes are given only for firm matches. Rows give clone size only sometimes, using once, few, many, or a class for an expanded clone.

j_call: TRBJ2-3
clone_size: .
v_call: TRBV5-1
d_call: TRBD2
cdr3_aa: CASSLATQRGDTQYF
cdr3_nt: TGCGCCAGCAGCTTGGCCACCCAGCGGGGTGATACGCAGTATTTT

j_call: TRBJ1-6
clone_size: .
v_call: TRBV6-5
d_call: TRBD1
cdr3_aa: CASRTGQAVSPLHF
cdr3_nt: TGTGCCAGCAGAACGGGACAGGCGGTCTCACCCCTCCACTTT

j_call: TRBJ2-7
clone_size: .
v_call: TRBV7-2
d_call: TRBD1
cdr3_aa: CASSEAFGTGGYEQYF
cdr3_nt: TGTGCCAGCAGCGAAGCGTTTGGGACAGGGGGTTACGAGCAGTACTTC

j_call: TRBJ2-3
clone_size: few
v_call: TRBV3-1/TRBV3-2
d_call: .
cdr3_aa: CASSQVSGSSTDTQYF
cdr3_nt: TGTGCCAGCAGCCAAGTAAGCGGATCTAGCACAGATACGCAGTATTTT

j_call: TRBJ2-1
clone_size: .
v_call: TRBV10-1
d_call: TRBD2
cdr3_aa: CASSVLTSGSTAEQFF
cdr3_nt: TGCGCCAGCAGTGTCCTGACTAGCGGGAGTACTGCTGAGCAGTTCTTC

j_call: TRBJ1-1
clone_size: .
v_call: TRBV27
d_call: .
cdr3_aa: CASSFRPNTEAFF
cdr3_nt: TGTGCCAGCAGTTTCAGGCCGAACACTGAAGCTTTCTTT

j_call: TRBJ2-1
clone_size: few
v_call: TRBV4-2
d_call: TRBD1
cdr3_aa: CASSPDRRINEQFF
cdr3_nt: TGTGCCAGCAGCCCGGACAGGAGAATCAATGAGCAGTTCTTC

j_call: TRBJ1-1
clone_size: .
v_call: TRBV30
d_call: .
cdr3_aa: CARNQEGTEAFF
cdr3_nt: TGTGCCCGAAATCAGGAGGGCACTGAAGCTTTCTTT

j_call: TRBJ1-6
clone_size: .
v_call: TRBV7-2
d_call: TRBD1
cdr3_aa: CASSPGQGKFSPLHF
cdr3_nt: TGTGCCAGCAGCCCTGGACAGGGGAAGTTCTCACCCCTCCACTTT

j_call: TRBJ2-7
clone_size: .
v_call: TRBV19
d_call: TRBD2
cdr3_aa: CASTLSGLAGDTYEQYF
cdr3_nt: TGTGCCAGTACCCTCTCAGGACTAGCGGGGGATACCTACGAGCAGTACTTC

j_call: TRBJ2-7
clone_size: .
v_call: TRBV5-1
d_call: .
cdr3_aa: CASSISGHGSYEQYF
cdr3_nt: TGCGCCAGCAGCATCTCAGGGCATGGCTCCTACGAGCAGTACTTC

j_call: TRBJ1-2
clone_size: .
v_call: TRBV2
d_call: .
cdr3_aa: CASILLRGSNYGYTF
cdr3_nt: TGTGCCAGCATCTTATTACGGGGTTCTAACTATGGCTACACCTTC

j_call: TRBJ1-4
clone_size: .
v_call: TRBV15
d_call: .
cdr3_aa: CATSRVPGINEKLFF
cdr3_nt: TGTGCCACCAGCAGAGTACCAGGGATTAATGAAAAACTGTTTTTT

j_call: TRBJ2-7
clone_size: .
v_call: TRBV2
d_call: TRBD2
cdr3_aa: CASTRRGATYEQYF
cdr3_nt: TGTGCCAGCACCCGGCGGGGGGCGACCTACGAGCAGTACTTC

j_call: TRBJ1-2
clone_size: .
v_call: TRBV5-6
d_call: TRBD1
cdr3_aa: CASSLGGQNYGYTF
cdr3_nt: TGTGCCAGCAGCTTGGGGGGACAGAACTATGGCTACACCTTC

j_call: TRBJ2-5
clone_size: .
v_call: TRBV5-1
d_call: .
cdr3_aa: CASSFSPGGETQYF
cdr3_nt: TGCGCCAGCAGCTTTTCCCCAGGGGGGGAGACCCAGTACTTC

j_call: TRBJ1-2
clone_size: .
v_call: TRBV6-5
d_call: TRBD1
cdr3_aa: CASRPSGQGLYGYTF
cdr3_nt: TGTGCCAGCAGGCCTTCAGGACAGGGTCTTTATGGCTACACCTTC

j_call: TRBJ1-1
clone_size: .
v_call: TRBV5-3
d_call: .
cdr3_aa: CARSLGRRRTEAFF
cdr3_nt: TGTGCCAGAAGCTTGGGACGGAGAAGAACTGAAGCTTTCTTT

j_call: TRBJ2-3
clone_size: .
v_call: TRBV9
d_call: TRBD1
cdr3_aa: CASSARDRGGTDTQYF
cdr3_nt: TGTGCCAGCAGCGCCCGGGACAGGGGAGGGACAGATACGCAGTATTTT

j_call: TRBJ2-3
clone_size: .
v_call: TRBV6-1
d_call: TRBD2
cdr3_aa: CASSEASSGSPDTQYF
cdr3_nt: TGTGCCAGCAGTGAGGCGTCTAGCGGGAGCCCAGATACGCAGTATTTT

j_call: TRBJ2-1
clone_size: .
v_call: TRBV12-5
d_call: TRBD2
cdr3_aa: CASGRTSGFNEQFF
cdr3_nt: TGTGCTAGTGGTCGTACTAGCGGGTTCAATGAGCAGTTCTTC

j_call: TRBJ2-3
clone_size: .
v_call: TRBV7-6
d_call: TRBD1
cdr3_aa: CASSLVWDRGPDTQYF
cdr3_nt: TGTGCCAGCAGCTTAGTCTGGGACAGGGGGCCGGATACGCAGTATTTT

j_call: TRBJ2-7
clone_size: .
v_call: TRBV9
d_call: TRBD2
cdr3_aa: CASSVSPGTSDEQYF
cdr3_nt: TGTGCCAGCAGCGTCTCACCGGGAACTAGCGACGAGCAGTACTTC

j_call: TRBJ1-2
clone_size: .
v_call: TRBV2
d_call: .
cdr3_aa: CASRTPGPPEGYGYTF
cdr3_nt: TGTGCCAGCAGGACCCCGGGCCCTCCGGAGGGCTATGGCTACACCTTC

j_call: TRBJ2-1
clone_size: .
v_call: TRBV4-1
d_call: TRBD2
cdr3_aa: CASSPRERGLSYNEQFF
cdr3_nt: TGCGCCAGCAGCCCCCGGGAGCGGGGGCTTTCCTACAATGAGCAGTTCTTC

j_call: TRBJ2-1
clone_size: .
v_call: TRBV15
d_call: TRBD1
cdr3_aa: CATSREWTGNNEQFF
cdr3_nt: TGTGCCACCAGCAGAGAGTGGACAGGGAACAATGAGCAGTTCTTC

j_call: TRBJ2-7
clone_size: .
v_call: TRBV7-8
d_call: .
cdr3_aa: CASSLPFRQVINEQYF
cdr3_nt: TGTGCCAGCAGCTTACCCTTTAGACAGGTAATCAACGAGCAGTACTTC

j_call: TRBJ1-5
clone_size: few
v_call: TRBV7-9
d_call: .
cdr3_aa: CASSLDRGQPQHF
cdr3_nt: TGTGCCAGCAGCTTAGATAGGGGGCAGCCCCAGCATTTT

j_call: TRBJ2-7
clone_size: .
v_call: TRBV11-3
d_call: TRBD1
cdr3_aa: CASSTGGLSYEQYF
cdr3_nt: TGTGCCAGCAGTACAGGGGGCCTCTCCTACGAGCAGTACTTC

j_call: TRBJ1-1
clone_size: .
v_call: TRBV18
d_call: TRBD1
cdr3_aa: CASSRLLGTVNTEAFF
cdr3_nt: TGTGCCAGCTCACGTTTGCTCGGGACAGTGAACACTGAAGCTTTCTTT